The 17 T cell receptor beta chains below all came from one sample that was sequenced in a study of PD-L1 blockade in urothelial cancer. Assay: immunoSEQ multiplex PCR; the TCRdb copy retains only in-frame clones and omits some. The sample consists of almost 90,000 clones, roughly 84% of them appearing once. As for time point: pretreatment peripheral blood. Sequenced material: PBMCs, taken around atezolizumab (anti-PD-L1) treatment. The source of these receptors is a man between 60 and 70 years old with urothelial cancer.

A few counts support this clone. The chain has TRBV12-5 and TRBJ1-6; no definite D call. The germline CDR1 and CDR2 sequences are LGHNT and FRNRAP. The CDR3 runs 13 residues. V lost 5 bases and J lost 8, with 10 bases in between. The CDR3, as DNA: TGTGCTAGTGGTCCCAACCGAGATTCACCCCTCCACTTT. This translates into CASGPNRDSPLHF.

In DNA, the CDR3 is TGTGCCAGCAGCCGACAGGGGCTCGACGAGCAGTACTTC. Translation: CASSRQGLDEQYF. This sequence joins TRBV11-1 and TRBJ2-7, with 8 nucleotides matching TRBD1. Germline assignment: CDR1 SGHAT and CDR2 FQDESV (reference sequence). J was trimmed by 5 bases and V by 5 bases; bases with no gene match: 5. This CDR3 spans 13 amino acids.

The chain employs TRBV2 and TRBJ2-3; the D gene is possibly TRBD2 (7 bases). Germline V lookup: CDR1 SNHLY, CDR2 FYNNEI. This CDR3 comprises 13 residues. Here the CDR3 reads CGGRGISTDTQYF. CDR3 nucleotide sequence: TGTGGGGGGAGGGGGATTAGCACAGATACGCAGTATTTT.

The chain is built from TRBV25-1 and TRBJ2-1; the match to TRBD2 covers 10 bases. Germline V lookup: CDR1 MGHDK, CDR2 SYGVNS. With 9 bases clipped from V and 1 base from J, the junction kept 9 bases outside the gene matches. The CDR3 length is 16 residues. The CDR3 coding sequence is TGTGCCAGTGGCCACATAGCGGGAGGATCCTACAATGAGCAGTTCTTC. Amino acid sequence: CASGHIAGGSYNEQFF.

This clone was counted once. CDR3 bases: TGTGCCAGCGAAGACAGGGGCTATGGCTACACCTTC. This sequence encodes CASEDRGYGYTF. V and J are TRBV6-1 and TRBJ1-2; 8 bases line up with TRBD1. V was clipped by 8 bases and J by 4 bases; unmatched bases: 3. Germline CDR1 is MNHNS and CDR2 is SASEGT. The CDR3 length is 12 residues.

The chain couples TRBV7-2 to TRBJ2-2, with TRBD2 matching over 12 bases. This CDR3 region has 16 residues. V lost 2 bases and J lost 3; bases outside the gene matches: 1. Germline lookup yields CDR1 SGHTA and CDR2 FQGNSA. The CDR3 DNA sequence: TGTGCCAGCAGCTTACGACTAGCGGGGGACACCGGGGAGCTGTTTTTT. It specifies CASSLRLAGDTGELFF.

The chain links TRBV7-9 to TRBJ1-2, with D tentatively TRBD1 (5 bases). This CDR3 comprises 15 residues. In germline, CDR1 is SEHNR, CDR2 FQNEAQ (reference sequence). V lost 1 base and J lost 4, with 13 bases in between. Here the CDR3 reads CASSLDGARSYGYTF. CDR3 in DNA: TGTGCCAGCAGCTTAGATGGGGCCAGGAGCTATGGCTACACCTTC.

The chain joins TRBV4-3 to TRBJ2-7; no clear D gene. This CDR3 region has 14 residues. The V and J ends lost 0 bases and 4 bases respectively, with 10 bases between them. Germline V gene sequence: CDR1 LGHNA, CDR2 YSLEER. Written as DNA, the CDR3 is TGCGCCAGCAGCCAAGATAGTCTCCGGTACGAGCAGTACTTC. This codes for CASSQDSLRYEQYF.

V gene TRBV6-1 combines with J gene TRBJ1-2; D gene ambiguous. Trimming shortened V by 2 bases and J by 5 bases, and 12 bases separated the two germline ends. Germline V gene lookup returns CDR1 MNHNS and CDR2 SASEGT. The CDR3 loop spans 14 amino acids. The CDR3 DNA is TGTGCCAGCAGTGAACTTGGAGCAGTTTATGGCTACACCTTC. Residues: CASSELGAVYGYTF.

This clone is a singleton in its sample. The V call is TRBV27, the J call TRBJ1-5; D perhaps matches TRBD1 (5 bases). This CDR3 has 14 residues. The germline V and J ends were trimmed by 6 bases and 4 bases, with 13 bases remaining between them. Germline V gene lookup returns CDR1 MNHEY and CDR2 SMNVEV (reference sequence). CDR3 region: CASRPWGGNQPQHF. The CDR3 DNA is TGTGCCAGCAGACCTTGGGGGGGGAATCAGCCCCAGCATTTT.

The chain joins TRBV19 to TRBJ1-3, with unresolved D. The CDR3 has 14 amino acids. Deletions cut 8 bases from V and 3 bases from J, with 14 bases between. Germline V gene sequence: CDR1 LNHDA, CDR2 SQIVND (reference sequence). The CDR3 spells CASQPGTRGNTIYF. As DNA, the CDR3 is TGTGCCAGTCAGCCGGGAACTCGTGGAAACACCATATATTTT.

The J gene is TRBJ2-7, the V gene TRBV30; 8 bases are a match to TRBD2. The CDR3 consists of 15 residues. CDR1 GTSNPN and CDR2 SVGIG come from the germline V gene (reference sequence). The ends lost 0 bases at V and 2 bases at J; junction bases unmatched: 6. The CDR3, as DNA: TGTGCCTGGAGTGTGACGGGGGGGGGACCCTACGAGCAGTACTTC. Translated: CAWSVTGGGPYEQYF.

The rearrangement uses TRBV2 and TRBJ1-2, with 9 positions matching TRBD1. The CDR3 totals 14 residues. Germline trimming cut 2 bases from V and 8 bases from J; bases unmatched to any gene: 6. The germline V gene has CDR1 SNHLY and CDR2 FYNNEI. Here the CDR3 DNA reads TGTGCCAGCAGTGAAACGGACAGGGGTGGAGGCTACACCTTC. Translation gives CASSETDRGGGYTF.

The rearrangement joins TRBV5-1 to TRBJ2-5, with 7 bases lining up with TRBD2. Germline CDR1 reads SGHRS; CDR2 reads YFSETQ. The CDR3 is 17 residues long. The V and J ends lost 1 base and 7 bases, in that order; junction bases with no gene match: 16. In nucleotides, the CDR3 is TGCGCCAGCAGCTTGAGGCGGGGGACCGACGAGGGGAGGACCCAGTACTTC. As protein: CASSLRRGTDEGRTQYF.

The rearrangement links TRBV19 to TRBJ2-1; tentatively, D is TRBD1 (5 bases). This CDR3 comprises 17 residues. CDR1 and CDR2 from the germline V gene are LNHDA and SQIVND (reference sequence). V gave up 1 base and J gave up 3 bases, with 16 bases separating them. The DNA for the CDR3 is TGTGCCAGTAGTATAGGTAGGCAGGGTAGGTTCTACAATGAGCAGTTCTTC. Translated, it gives CASSIGRQGRFYNEQFF.

Written as DNA, the CDR3 is TGTGCCAGCGGAGAGAATGGACTAGCGGGAGATACGCAGTATTTT. Protein sequence: CASGENGLAGDTQYF. The chain links TRBV11-2 to TRBJ2-3, with 11 positions matching TRBD2. The germline gives CDR1 SGHAT, CDR2 FQNNGV. V shed 8 bases, J shed 5 bases, and the junction held 9 bases outside the gene matches. The CDR3 loop spans 15 amino acids.

The chain joins TRBV6-5 to TRBJ2-7; D perhaps matches TRBD1 (6 bases). The V end was cut by 2 bases, the J end by 4 bases, with 12 bases between. The CDR3 consists of 14 residues. Germline lookup yields CDR1 MNHEY and CDR2 SVGAGI. CDR3 in amino acids: CASSYRGSTYEQYF. As DNA, the CDR3 is TGTGCCAGCAGTTACAGGGGGTCCACTTACGAGCAGTACTTC.